This entry lists 21 T cell receptor beta chains sequenced from one sample in a study of shared clonotypes between healthy human individuals. CD45RO-negative, CCR7-positively selected cells formed the naive CD8 fraction, excluding terminally differentiated effector memory CD45RA+ cells. Using immunoSEQ multiplex PCR, the repertoire was profiled, and TCRdb retains in-frame clones only, with some absent. The table records roughly 2,000,000 clones, just under 95% of them present only once. Sequencing was carried out using naive CD8+ T cells sorted from blood. These receptors were obtained from a man aged 18 to 29 in good health.

The CDR3, as DNA: TGTGCCAGCAGCGTAGCCTTAGCGGGGGGCGGTGATACGCAGTATTTT. It translates to CASSVALAGGGDTQYF. The rearrangement joins TRBV9 to TRBJ2-3; 10 positions agree with TRBD2. This CDR3 region has 16 residues. The germline V gene has CDR1 SGDLS and CDR2 YYNGEE. Trimming removed 0 bases from V and 6 bases from J; junction bases left unmatched: 7.

This rearrangement joins TRBV19 to TRBJ1-1; 7 bases agree with TRBD1. Trimming removed 7 bases from V and 1 base from J; junction bases left unmatched: 3. The germline CDR1 and CDR2 sequences are LNHDA and SQIVND (reference sequence). The CDR3 consists of 13 residues. The CDR3 bases are TGTGCCAGTATTGGGACAGAGAACACTGAAGCTTTCTTT. This translates into CASIGTENTEAFF.

Worth noting for this clone: Other DNA sequences in the sample encode the same CDR3. The V call is TRBV5-6, the J call TRBJ2-7; possible D gene TRBD1, 5 bases. The CDR3 loop spans 14 amino acids. CDR1 is SGHDT and CDR2 is YYEEEE in the germline V gene. The V end was cut by 0 bases, the J end by 1 base, with 8 bases between. CDR3 sequence reads: CASSLASGSYEQYF. The DNA of the CDR3 is TGTGCCAGCAGCTTGGCATCAGGGTCCTACGAGCAGTACTTC.

Concerning this clone: The sample carries other DNA sequences with the same CDR3. The chain employs TRBV7-2 and TRBJ2-7; unclear D gene. CDR3 length: 13 residues. V was cut by 1 base and J by 3 bases, with 7 bases left in between. The germline V gene encodes CDR1 SGHTA and CDR2 FQGNSA. The CDR3 DNA follows: TGTGCCAGCAGCTTAGTTGGGGACTACGAGCAGTACTTC. Protein product: CASSLVGDYEQYF.

This chain uses TRBV7-9 with TRBJ2-5, with D uncertain. Germline-derived CDR1 and CDR2 are SEHNR and FQNEAQ (reference sequence). The V end lost 2 bases, the J end lost 5 bases, and 9 bases lay between the germline ends. The CDR3 covers 13 residues. The CDR3: CASSLRDLETQYF. CDR3 DNA sequence: TGTGCCAGCAGCTTACGCGATCTGGAGACCCAGTACTTC. The whole variable domain, filled in from reference TRBV7-9 and TRBJ2-5, reads DTGVSQNPRHKITKRGQNVTFRCDPISEHNRLYWYRQTLGQGPEFLTYFQNEAQLEKSRLLSDRFSAERPKGSFSTLEIQRTEQGDSAMYLCASSLRDLETQYFGPGTRLLVL.

V gene TRBV5-8 combines with J gene TRBJ1-2; 7 bases line up with TRBD1. J was trimmed by 3 bases and V by 3 bases; bases with no gene match: 8. CDR3 length: 15 residues. CDR1 and CDR2 from the germline V gene are SGHTS and YDEGEE. CDR3 loop: CASSYDRVFDYGYTF. CDR3 sequence (DNA): TGTGCCAGCAGCTACGACAGGGTTTTTGACTATGGCTACACCTTC.

The genes are TRBV14 and TRBJ2-7; D is ambiguous. Between the trimmed V and J ends, which lost 5 bases and 0 bases, there was a span of 17 bases. Germline V gene lookup returns CDR1 SGHDN and CDR2 FVKESK. The CDR3 loop spans 16 amino acids. The CDR3 sequence is CASSSHNLLSSYEQYF. The CDR3 nucleotides read TGTGCCAGCAGCTCCCACAACCTCTTAAGCTCCTACGAGCAGTACTTC.

This clone was counted a single time. Other DNA sequences in the same sample also yield this CDR3. The V and J genes are TRBV30 and TRBJ2-1; maybe TRBD2 (5 bases). This CDR3 has 14 residues. Germline CDR1 and CDR2: GTSNPN and SVGIG (reference sequence). Deletions cut 2 bases from V and 0 bases from J, with 8 bases between. Written as DNA, the CDR3 is TGTGCCTGGAGTTCGGGGAGCTCCTACAATGAGCAGTTCTTC. Translating gives CAWSSGSSYNEQFF. The entire variable domain, with the rest obtained from reference TRBV30 and TRBJ2-1, is as follows: SQTIHQWPATLVQPVGSPLSLECTVEGTSNPNLYWYRQAAGRGLQLLFYSVGIGQISSEVPQNLSASRPQDRQFILSSKKLLLSDSGFYLCAWSSGSSYNEQFFGPGTRLTVL.

The chain joins TRBV9 to TRBJ2-7; possibly TRBD2 for D (6 bases). The CDR3 is 15 residues long. Per the germline V gene, CDR1 is SGDLS and CDR2 is YYNGEE. The V end was cut by 3 bases, the J end by 2 bases, with 15 bases between. The CDR3 bases are TGTGCCAGCAGCGGGGTGGAGGGCCGCACCTACGAGCAGTACTTC. Translating it yields CASSGVEGRTYEQYF. Drawing the rest from reference TRBV9 and TRBJ2-7, the complete variable domain is DSGVTQTPKHLITATGQRVTLRCSPRSGDLSVYWYQQSLDQGLQFLIQYYNGEERAKGNILERFSAQQFPDLHSELNLSSLELGDSALYFCASSGVEGRTYEQYFGPGTRLTVT.

V and J are TRBV4-3 and TRBJ2-2, with D unresolved. The CDR3 is 19 residues long. CDR1 and CDR2 from the germline V gene are LGHNA and YSLEER. V dropped 4 bases and J dropped 0 bases, with 21 bases sitting between them. The chain's CDR3 is CASSPEWGSGSANTGELFF. The CDR3 region has the DNA TGCGCCAGCAGCCCGGAATGGGGATCAGGAAGCGCGAACACCGGGGAGCTGTTTTTT.

This rearrangement joins TRBV9 to TRBJ2-4; the match to TRBD2 covers 12 bases. There are 14 residues in the CDR3. The junction had 3 bases not matched to a gene; V was cut back by 0 bases and J by 11 bases. Germline loops: CDR1 SGDLS, CDR2 YYNGEE. CDR3: CASSVGASGGVQYF. The CDR3 coding sequence is TGTGCCAGCAGCGTAGGAGCTAGCGGGGGGGTTCAGTACTTC. Combining the CDR3 with reference TRBV9 and TRBJ2-4 gives the whole variable domain DSGVTQTPKHLITATGQRVTLRCSPRSGDLSVYWYQQSLDQGLQFLIQYYNGEERAKGNILERFSAQQFPDLHSELNLSSLELGDSALYFCASSVGASGGVQYFGAGTRLSVL.

The rearrangement joins TRBV7-9 to TRBJ1-1, with TRBD1 identical over 7 bases. Germline V gene sequence: CDR1 SEHNR, CDR2 FQNEAQ (reference sequence). Trimming took 1 base from V and 3 from J; bases not matched to a gene: 8. This CDR3 is 16 amino acids long. CDR3 DNA: TGTGCCAGCAGCTTAGAATCAGGGGGAAGGGACACTGAAGCTTTCTTT. This gives the protein CASSLESGGRDTEAFF.

The J gene is TRBJ2-3, the V gene TRBV29-1; 11 bases are shared with TRBD1. V was clipped by 6 bases and J by 3 bases; unmatched bases: 8. The CDR3 is 15 amino acids. CDR1 and CDR2 (germline): SQVTM, ANQGSEA. The CDR3 sequence: CSVTPDRGLTDTQYF. In DNA, the CDR3 is TGCAGCGTCACCCCGGACAGGGGGCTTACAGATACGCAGTATTTT.

The V gene is TRBV7-6, the J gene TRBJ2-1, with D hard to call. There are 16 residues in the CDR3. The germline gives CDR1 SGHVS, CDR2 FNYEAQ. Trimming took 3 bases from V and 2 from J, leaving 14 bases between them. DNA of the CDR3: TGTGCCAGCAGCTTTAGCCAGAATCCCACCTACAATGAGCAGTTCTTC. Translated, it gives CASSFSQNPTYNEQFF.

The chain recombines TRBV9 with TRBJ2-1; no clear D gene. Between the trimmed V and J ends, which lost 0 bases and 6 bases, there was a span of 10 bases. The CDR3 contains 14 residues. CDR1 is SGDLS and CDR2 is YYNGEE in the germline V gene. The CDR3: CASSVERGVNEQFF. CDR3 DNA sequence: TGTGCCAGCAGCGTAGAACGCGGAGTCAATGAGCAGTTCTTC. Supplemented by reference TRBV9 and TRBJ2-1, the full variable domain reads DSGVTQTPKHLITATGQRVTLRCSPRSGDLSVYWYQQSLDQGLQFLIQYYNGEERAKGNILERFSAQQFPDLHSELNLSSLELGDSALYFCASSVERGVNEQFFGPGTRLTVL.

A word on this clone: The junction and the germline gene differ at one end; a read error may be behind it. This chain's CDR3 is CASSQDSTGAVITHQVESF. DNA of the CDR3: TGCGCCAGCAGCCAAGATTCTACGGGGGCGGTGATCACCCACCAGGTGGAAAGTTTT. V usage is TRBV4-1 and J usage is TRBJ1-3; a weak D match, TRBD1 (6 bases). The CDR3 has 19 amino acids. Germline lookup yields CDR1 MGHRA and CDR2 YSYEKL.

V is TRBV25-1 and J is TRBJ2-2; TRBD2 matches 8 bases. Germline V lookup: CDR1 MGHDK, CDR2 SYGVNS. The CDR3 loop spans 15 amino acids. V lost 9 bases to trimming and J lost 3 bases; unmatched junction nucleotides: 9. In DNA, the CDR3 is TGTGCCAGTACACCGGGAGGGATCGACACCGGGGAGCTGTTTTTT. Its translation is CASTPGGIDTGELFF. Full variable domain (outside the CDR3, taken from reference TRBV25-1 and TRBJ2-2): EADIYQTPRYLVIGTGKKITLECSQTMGHDKMYWYQQDPGMELHLIHYSYGVNSTEKGDLSSESTVSRIRTEHFPLTLESARPSHTSQYLCASTPGGIDTGELFFGEGSRLTVL.

The chain joins TRBV29-1 to TRBJ2-2, with 8 positions matching TRBD1. The CDR3 runs to 16 residues. Germline loops: CDR1 SQVTM, CDR2 ANQGSEA. After removal of 3 bases from V and 4 bases from J, the junction contained 10 bases not matched to a gene. CDR3 bases: TGCAGCGTTGAGTTACCTGGACAGGGTAGCACCGGGGAGCTGTTTTTT. Protein product: CSVELPGQGSTGELFF.

In DNA form, the CDR3 reads TGTGCCAGCAGTCTTGCGCAGACCTACGAGCAGTACTTC. The encoded protein is CASSLAQTYEQYF. This rearrangement joins TRBV27 to TRBJ2-7; D call uncertain. This CDR3 comprises 13 residues. Germline CDR1 reads MNHEY; CDR2 reads SMNVEV (reference sequence). Trimming left V 5 bases short and J 2 bases short, with 10 bases between.

Regarding this clone: The same CDR3 is also encoded by other DNA sequences in this sample. V usage is TRBV5-6 and J usage is TRBJ1-5; 9 bases match TRBD1. The CDR3 runs to 14 residues. V was pared by 2 bases and J by 6 bases, with 3 bases of the junction left unmatched. CDR1 and CDR2 (germline): SGHDT, YYEEEE. CDR3 residues: CASSFGQGSQPQHF. In DNA, the CDR3 is TGTGCCAGCAGCTTCGGACAGGGGAGTCAGCCCCAGCATTTT.

The chain combines TRBV15 with TRBJ2-5; 7 bases map to TRBD1. The germline V gene has CDR1 LNHNV and CDR2 YYDKDF (reference sequence). CDR3 size: 15 residues. With V trimmed by 3 bases and J by 4 bases, 8 bases remained unmatched. As DNA, the CDR3 is TGTGCCACCAGCAGGGCCAGGGGGATCGGAGAGACCCAGTACTTC. As protein: CATSRARGIGETQYF.